These T cell receptor beta chains were read from a single sample in a study of T cells in tumors after PD-1 blockade. Sequencing was performed with immunoSEQ multiplex PCR; in TCRdb, only in-frame clones are kept and a portion is missing. The table records roughly 14,000 clones, roughly 80% of them present only once. Sequenced here: PBMCs, sampled after anti-PD-1 treatment. The receptors here all came from a human donor with basal cell carcinoma. Each CDR3 is given with its conserved first and last residue. A D gene is named only where the DNA matches it firmly. Rows may omit the clone size; those that give it use once, few, many or a size class.

TRBV5-1	NA	TRBJ2-6	NA	TGCGCCAGCAGCTTTACGGGGGCCAACGTCCTGACTTTC	CASSFTGANVLTF
TRBV2	NA	TRBJ1-2	NA	TGTGCCAGCAGCTTAACAGAGTATGGCTACACCTTC	CASSLTEYGYTF
TRBV4-1	NA	TRBJ1-3	NA	TGCGCCAGCAGCCAAGAATCTGTGGGCTCTGGAAACACCATATATTTT	CASSQESVGSGNTIYF
TRBV18	NA	TRBJ2-1	TRBD2	TGTGCCAGCTCATCGAGGACTAGCGGACTCTACAATGAGCAGTTCTTC	CASSSRTSGLYNEQFF
TRBV15	NA	TRBJ1-2	NA	TGTGCCACCAGCAGAGATCTCCGACAGCTCTTTTCCTATGGCTACACCTTC	CATSRDLRQLFSYGYTF
TRBV4-2	NA	TRBJ1-5	TRBD1	TGTGCCAGCAGCCAAGTTGGGCCGGGCGGGACAGGGGCTCAGCCCCAGCATTTT	CASSQVGPGGTGAQPQHF
TRBV2	few	TRBJ2-1	TRBD2	TGTGCCAGCTGTCACGGGGGGGCGCGGGTGGGGAGCTCCTACAATGAGCAGTTCTTC	CASCHGGARVGSSYNEQFF
TRBV12-3/TRBV12-4	once	TRBJ2-6	NA	TGTGCCAGCAGTTTTTCTGGGGCCAACGTCCTGACTTTC	CASSFSGANVLTF
TRBV5-1	NA	TRBJ2-1	TRBD2	TGCGCCAGCAACTCCACGTTGGGACTACTTTTATACAATGAGCAGTTCTTC	CASNSTLGLLLYNEQFF
TRBV7-9	NA	TRBJ2-5	NA	TGTGCCAGCAGCTTATCGGGGCAGGGGTTAGAGACCCAGTACTTC	CASSLSGQGLETQYF
TRBV19	NA	TRBJ1-2	TRBD1	TGTGCCAGTAGTACTTTGGACAGGGGGCTTGGCTACACCTTC	CASSTLDRGLGYTF
TRBV2	NA	TRBJ2-7	TRBD2	TGTGCCAGCAGACCCGGGACTAGCGGTTCCTACGAGCAGTACTTC	CASRPGTSGSYEQYF
TRBV27	NA	TRBJ2-1	NA	TGTGCCAGCAGTTTGGAGTTTGGCGGGGTTGAGTACAATGAGCAGTTCTTC	CASSLEFGGVEYNEQFF
TRBV5-1	NA	TRBJ2-1	NA	TGCGCCAGCAGACCCGGGACCTTGAGCTCCTACAATGAGCAGTTCTTC	CASRPGTLSSYNEQFF
TRBV19	few	TRBJ1-5	NA	TGTGCCAGTAGTACTTGGGGCGATCAGCCCCAGCATTTT	CASSTWGDQPQHF
TRBV24-1	NA	TRBJ2-5	TRBD1	TGTGCCACCAGTGGCGTCGGGACAGGGGGCGGAGAGACCCAGTACTTC	CATSGVGTGGGETQYF
TRBV7-9	NA	TRBJ2-1	TRBD2	TGTGCCAGCAGTAGCCAGCGGGAGTTAATCAACAATGAGCAGTTCTTC	CASSSQRELINNEQFF
TRBV28	NA	TRBJ2-7	TRBD2	TGTGCCAGCAGAGCGGGACGAGCCTTTTCTAGAATCTCCTACGAGCAGTACTTC	CASRAGRAFSRISYEQYF
TRBV6-6	NA	TRBJ2-7	TRBD2	TGTGCCAGCAGGGATCCGGGACTAGCGGGTCCCGAGCAGTACTTC	CASRDPGLAGPEQYF
TRBV7-9	few	TRBJ1-4	TRBD1	TGTGCCAGCAGCGGAGGGGCAGGGGGATATGGTAATGAAAAACTGTTTTTT	CASSGGAGGYGNEKLFF
TRBV28	NA	TRBJ1-6	NA	TGTGCCAGCAGTTTAGGGGGCGGGACCCCAAGACCCCTCCACTTT	CASSLGGGTPRPLHF
TRBV27	NA	TRBJ2-2	TRBD2	TGTGCCAGCAGTTTATCCGGGGGGGGTAGCGGGGAGCTGTTTTTT	CASSLSGGGSGELFF
TRBV10-1	NA	TRBJ2-2	NA	TGCGCCAGCAGTGAGGAAGGGACCACCGGGGAGCTGTTTTTT	CASSEEGTTGELFF
TRBV29-1	NA	TRBJ2-3	NA	TGCAGCGTTGAAGCGGATAGCACAGATACGCAGTATTTT	CSVEADSTDTQYF
TRBV3-1/TRBV3-2	NA	TRBJ2-5	TRBD2	TGTGCCAGCAGCCAAGAGACTAGCGGGGGTGAGACCCAGTACTTC	CASSQETSGGETQYF
TRBV6-1	once	TRBJ2-7	TRBD1	TGTGCCAGCAGTGAGTTGGGACAGGGTCCCTACGAGCAGTACTTC	CASSELGQGPYEQYF
TRBV2	NA	TRBJ1-2	NA	TGTGCCAGCAGCGGACTGCTTCCGAACTATGGCTACACCTTC	CASSGLLPNYGYTF
TRBV5-1	NA	TRBJ2-1	NA	TGCGCCAGCAGCTTCGGACAGCCCTACAATGAGCAGTTCTTC	CASSFGQPYNEQFF
TRBV3-1/TRBV3-2	few	TRBJ2-3	TRBD2	TGTGCCAGCAGCCAGGCGGGAGGACCCACAGATACGCAGTATTTT	CASSQAGGPTDTQYF
TRBV2	NA	TRBJ1-1	TRBD1	TGTGCCAGCAGTGACTGGACAGGGGGCACTGAAGCTTTCTTT	CASSDWTGGTEAFF
TRBV29-1	NA	TRBJ2-3	TRBD2	TGCAGCGTTGATTCTAGCGGGGGCTTCACAGATACGCAGTATTTT	CSVDSSGGFTDTQYF
TRBV18	NA	TRBJ2-7	TRBD1	TGTGCCAGCTCACCCGGACAGGATACCTACGAGCAGTACTTC	CASSPGQDTYEQYF
TRBV6-2/TRBV6-3	NA	TRBJ2-3	NA	TGTGCCAGCAGTGATCGCGGGGCTCGCACAGATACGCAGTATTTT	CASSDRGARTDTQYF
TRBV6-5	NA	TRBJ2-1	TRBD2	TGTGCCAGCCGCCGAAGGCGGGAGCCCTACAATGAGCAGTTCTTC	CASRRRREPYNEQFF
TRBV7-9	NA	TRBJ2-3	TRBD1	TGTGCCAGCAGCACCGGGACAGGGGCCACAGATACGCAGTATTTT	CASSTGTGATDTQYF
TRBV5-4	NA	TRBJ1-2	TRBD1	TGTGCCAGCAGCTTACAGGGGAACTATGGCTACACCTTC	CASSLQGNYGYTF
TRBV29-1	NA	TRBJ2-5	NA	TGCAGCGTCGGCGGACAGATTCAAGAGACCCAGTACTTC	CSVGGQIQETQYF
TRBV2	NA	TRBJ2-1	NA	TGTGCCAGCAGTGATGGGGGGGCGGGGGCGGGGAGCTCCTACAATGAGCAGTTCTTC	CASSDGGAGAGSSYNEQFF
TRBV2	NA	TRBJ2-1	TRBD2	TGTCCCAGCAGTTATGGGTGGGCGGGGGTGGGGAGCTCCTACAATGAGCAGTTCTTC	CPSSYGWAGVGSSYNEQFF
TRBV6-5	NA	TRBJ1-1	NA	TGTGCCAGCAGTTACTCGAGGCAGGGAACTGAAGCTTTCTTT	CASSYSRQGTEAFF
TRBV10-3	NA	TRBJ1-2	NA	TGTGCCATCAGTGAGTTCGATAACTATGGCTACACCTTC	CAISEFDNYGYTF
TRBV11-1	NA	TRBJ2-5	NA	TGTGCCAGCAGCCTGCAGACAGGATACCAAGAGACCCAGTACTTC	CASSLQTGYQETQYF
TRBV6-6	NA	TRBJ1-5	NA	TGTGCCAGCAGTTACCCCCGGGGCCCCGCGGGTCAGCCCCAGCATTTT	CASSYPRGPAGQPQHF
TRBV7-6	NA	TRBJ2-1	NA	TGTGCCAGCAGCCAAGTCGGGGGCCGCTCCTACAATGAGCAGTTCTTC	CASSQVGGRSYNEQFF
TRBV6-5	NA	TRBJ1-6	TRBD1	TGTGCCAGCAGGACAGGGGCAGTATATTCACCCCTCCACTTT	CASRTGAVYSPLHF
TRBV10-3	NA	TRBJ2-1	TRBD1	TGTGCCACGGACAGGGGAAACAATGAGCAGTTCTTC	CATDRGNNEQFF
TRBV29-1	NA	TRBJ1-6	NA	TGCAGCGTCCGAGCTCGGGACACTAATAATTCACCCCTCCACTTT	CSVRARDTNNSPLHF
TRBV5-6	once	TRBJ2-1	NA	TGTGCCACAGGTGGTAGCTCCTACAATGAGCAGTTCTTC	CATGGSSYNEQFF
TRBV7-3	NA	TRBJ2-5	TRBD2	TGTGCCAGCAGCCCTCGGCACGGGCGGGAGGGCCCAGAGACCCAGTACTTC	CASSPRHGREGPETQYF